Shown below are 12 T cell receptor beta chains from a single sample sequenced in a study of T cell repertoires in cytomegalovirus infection (dated by TCRdb to the late 2010s). These receptors' antigens are unknown. This sample's treatment or condition label indicates: in vitro stimulation with specific CMV peptide epitopes to enrich CMV-specific T cells. Sequenced on an Illumina HiSeq 1500. Using fastp at Q25 and MiXCR, TCRdb reprocessed the public reads and kept productive beta chains. Entries are consolidated by CDR3 protein sequence, retaining the most common genes and DNA. Here the sample has around 500,000 distinct CDR3 sequences; roughly 43% occur a single time. The ten largest make up about 41% of the sample. Material: cultured PBMCs, obtained from culture after CMV antigen stimulation. The receptors were sampled from a human donor in good health (CMV status not recorded). Some clones in this sample may be carry-over from other donors' samples.

A single count supports this clonotype. This sequence joins TRBV12-3 or TRBV12-4 and TRBJ1-5; possibly TRBD1 for D (6 bases). The CDR3 sequence is 17 residues long. V was shortened by 5 bases and J by 0 bases, with 17 bases between the two germline ends. The CDR3 is CASSPHRVKTSNQPQHF. CDR3 coding DNA: TGTGCCAGCAGTCCCCACAGGGTCAAGACTAGCAATCAGCCCCAGCATTTT.

The chain employs TRBV7-2 and TRBJ2-1; 14 bases line up with TRBD2. V shed 4 bases, J shed 6 bases, and the junction held 8 bases outside the gene matches. Germline V gives CDR1 SGHTA, CDR2 FQGNSA. This CDR3 is built from 17 residues. The CDR3 here is CASSSSGLAGVRNEQFF. DNA of the CDR3: TGTGCCAGCAGCTCATCGGGACTAGCGGGAGTACGCAATGAGCAGTTCTTC.

As to this clonotype: Compared with germline, one end of the junction differs, possibly owing to a read error. This rearrangement joins TRBV3-1 to TRBJ2-1; D perhaps matches TRBD1 (5 bases). The CDR3 sequence is 11 residues long. Germline lookup yields CDR1 LGHDT and CDR2 YNNKEL (reference sequence). The CDR3: CASSQGGLVSF. The CDR3 DNA reads TGTGCCAGCAGCCAAGGGGGCCTAGTCTCCTTC.

This clonotype has only a few counts. The chain carries TRBV5-4 and TRBJ2-1; 11 positions agree with TRBD2. The CDR3 has 15 residues. Germline values: CDR1 SGHNT, CDR2 YYREEE (reference sequence). V dropped 0 bases and J dropped 10; count of bases not matched to a gene: 6. The CDR3 DNA is TGTGCCAGCAGCTTGGCGACTAGCGGGATAGTGGAGCAGTTCTTC. It codes for CASSLATSGIVEQFF.

A few counts support this clonotype. V and J are TRBV5-5 and TRBJ2-7; TRBD2 agrees at 13 bases. In germline, CDR1 is SGHKS, CDR2 YYEKEE (reference sequence). V shed 4 bases, J shed 5 bases, and the junction held 9 bases outside the gene matches. The length of the CDR3 is 16 residues. For the CDR3, the DNA is TGTGCCAGCAGCCCACTCGGAGGACTAGCGGGGGACGAGCAGTACTTC. Translated, it gives CASSPLGGLAGDEQYF.

The CDR3 DNA reads TGTGCCAGCAGTTACTCTAATCCTACCCCCTACAATGAGCAGTTCTTC. As protein: CASSYSNPTPYNEQFF. The J gene is TRBJ2-1, the V gene TRBV6-6; D uncertain. The CDR3 totals 16 residues. The V gene lost 0 bases and the J gene lost 2 bases, with 11 bases spanning the gap. Germline CDR1 and CDR2: MNHNY and SVGAGI (reference sequence).

V usage is TRBV12-3 or TRBV12-4 and J usage is TRBJ1-2, with D hard to call. Deletions cut 3 bases from V and 5 bases from J, with 22 bases between. The CDR3 runs to 17 residues. The CDR3 sequence: CASSFLTTPSGSYGYTF. DNA of the CDR3: TGTGCCAGCAGTTTTCTCACCACCCCGTCCGGGAGTTATGGCTACACCTTC.

Regarding this clonotype: A clone one base away is much larger, so this may be a read error. V usage is TRBV27 and J usage is TRBJ1-3; D gene unclear. Germline CDR1 reads MNHEY; CDR2 reads SMNVEV (reference sequence). V was shortened by 6 bases and J by 1 base, with 4 bases between the two germline ends. This CDR3 spans 12 amino acids. DNA of the CDR3: TGTGCCAGCAGGCTTTCTGGAAACACCATATATTTT. Protein product: CASRLSGNTIYF.

In its sample, this clonotype was seen a few times. CDR3 in amino acids: CASSSLSAGRETQYF. The CDR3 DNA sequence: TGTGCCAGCAGTTCCCTCTCGGCAGGGCGAGAGACCCAGTACTTC. The chain has TRBV28 and TRBJ2-5; D is possibly TRBD1 (5 bases). This CDR3 comprises 15 residues. CDR1 MDHEN and CDR2 SYDVKM come from the germline V gene. Trimming left V 4 bases short and J 4 bases short, with 16 bases between.

This sequence joins TRBV6-2 or TRBV6-3 and TRBJ2-7; no reliable D call. Germline values: CDR1 MNHEY, CDR2 SVGEGT. The CDR3 spans 13 residues. V lost 7 bases to trimming and J lost 2 bases, with 12 bases between them. The CDR3 protein is CASTLANAYEQYF. CDR3 nucleotide sequence: TGTGCCAGCACCCTCGCTAACGCCTACGAGCAGTACTTC.

V is TRBV5-3 and J is TRBJ1-4, with unresolved D. TRBV5-3 is marked as an open reading frame, function uncertain. The CDR3 is 17 residues long. Deletions cut 4 bases from V and 8 bases from J, with 24 bases between. The CDR3: CARSIYQVSEGSEKLFF. The CDR3 DNA reads as TGTGCCAGAAGCATCTATCAGGTCTCGGAGGGTAGCGAAAAACTGTTTTTT.

The chain uses TRBV4-3 and TRBJ2-2; no clear D gene. The CDR3 runs 18 residues. The germline gives CDR1 LGHNA, CDR2 YSLEER. The ends were cut back, 0 bases at V and 0 bases at J, with 14 bases in the middle. In nucleotides, the CDR3 is TGCGCCAGCAGCCAAGATGCGGTCGGCGTTACGAACACCGGGGAGCTGTTTTTT. It encodes CASSQDAVGVTNTGELFF.